The 4 T cell receptor beta chains presented below share a single source sample, sequenced in a study of vaccination effects on CD4 cells after COVID-19. Produced via immunoSEQ multiplex PCR; TCRdb's table is partial and in-frame only. The table lists some 68,000 clones, over 70% of them singletons. Before sequencing took place, the ViraFEST assay used viral peptide pools to expand antigen-specific CD4+ T cells. Following culture for more than 9 days, CD4+ T cells were isolated. Absence of prior SARS-CoV-2 infection characterized the vaccine recipients, who showed negative nucleocapsid antibodies. Their target antigens are unknown. The material was CD4+ T cells from PBMCs cultured with HCoV-OC43 spike peptides, obtained before COVID-19 vaccination. Subset noted: HCoV-OC43 spike overlapping peptide pool stimulation. The receptors were sampled from a human donor who received a COVID-19 vaccine.

The chain carries TRBV29-1 and TRBJ2-5; TRBD2 matches 8 bases. With 4 bases clipped from V and 5 bases from J, the junction kept 6 bases outside the gene matches. The CDR3 length is 13 residues. Germline V lookup: CDR1 SQVTM, CDR2 ANQGSEA. The CDR3, as DNA: TGCAGCGTTGTGCGGGGGGTAGGGGAGACCCAGTACTTC. Its translation is CSVVRGVGETQYF.

This clone was counted a few times. This chain joins TRBV2 and TRBJ2-7; TRBD1 matches at 12 bases. The CDR3 extends over 14 amino acids. CDR1 is SNHLY and CDR2 is FYNNEI in the germline V gene. J was trimmed by 4 bases and V by 7 bases; bases with no gene match: 5. The CDR3 region is CASTRDRGPYEQYV. In DNA form, the CDR3 reads TGTGCCAGCACTAGGGACAGGGGGCCGTACGAGCAGTACGTC.

The rearrangement uses TRBV5-1 and TRBJ2-3; 14 nucleotides agree with TRBD2. This CDR3 comprises 18 residues. Germline trimming cut 0 bases from V and 4 bases from J; bases unmatched to any gene: 7. Germline CDR1 reads SGHRS; CDR2 reads YFSETQ. CDR3 loop: CASSLGSGLAGEADTQYF. In DNA form, the CDR3 reads TGCGCCAGCAGCTTGGGTTCGGGACTAGCGGGGGAGGCAGATACGCAGTATTTT.

The rearrangement joins TRBV27 to TRBJ1-3; 7 nucleotides align to TRBD1. The V segment lost 6 bases and the J segment 3 bases; nucleotides outside the gene matches: 8. The length of the CDR3 is 15 residues. Germline V gene sequence: CDR1 MNHEY, CDR2 SMNVEV (reference sequence). The CDR3 bases are TGTGCCAGCAGGGCCACCGGGACAGATGGAAACACCATATATTTT. This translates into CASRATGTDGNTIYF.